The following is a T cell receptor (beta chain) sequence with its context. Its antigen is undetermined. This entry belongs to a study of cytomegalovirus exposure and HLA in healthy donors. About the study: For the roughly 400 genotyped donors, about 79% fell within the Caucasian-associated ancestry cluster. General study points: Most of the CMV-associated TCR beta chains (in a later analysis) appeared to be HLA-restricted. Cytomegalovirus association was listed for approximately 160 TCR beta chains. When the data were analyzed later, several of the most significant clusters appeared to be linked to common viral pathogens.

13 Jbeta primers and 60 Vbeta primers were used for the PCR. Method: immunoSEQ multiplex PCR; TCRdb's copy keeps in-frame clones and lacks some. The repertoire holds over 120,000 clones, with 70% as singletons. CDR3 length: 14 residues. The ends were cut back, 5 bases at V and 8 bases at J, with 16 bases in the middle. The germline V gene encodes CDR1 KGHSH and CDR2 LQKENI. Sequenced input: PBMCs. The chain carries TRBV18 and TRBJ1-3; D remains ambiguous. This clonotype was sampled from a woman between 55 and 75 years old in good health and CMV-seropositive. Here the CDR3 reads CASSSLLRADTIYF. CDR3 in DNA: TGTGCCAGCTCATCCCTTTTGAGGGCGGACACCATATATTTT.